The T cell receptor (beta chain) under discussion was sequenced for a study of blood T cell repertoires in COVID-19. Across the study: Samples of COVID-19 (acute and convalescent) were obtained from the United States, Italy and Spain. From T cells, B-cell-depleted T cells, or PBMCs came the material, which was cDNA or gDNA.

Trimming took 4 bases from V and 4 from J, leaving 11 bases between them. The CDR3 runs 13 residues. Germline CDR1 reads SGHRS; CDR2 reads YFSETQ. In the original workflow: Nucleated cell number was recorded as an estimate derived from reference gene primer amplification. Only in-frame clones appear in the TCRdb table, and some are missing; sequencing was by immunoSEQ multiplex PCR. The V and J calls and clone size were taken over from that table, and D and trimming were inferred from the DNA. This table holds 310,000 or so clones, about nine tenths found once. Sequenced input: peripheral blood. The TCR sequence derives from a man aged 45 to 65 with active or convalescent COVID-19. V gene TRBV5-1 combines with J gene TRBJ1-2; D remains unclear. The CDR3 bases are TGCGCCAGCAGCGAGGGATCCGGCTATGGCTACACCTTC. Its translation: CASSEGSGYGYTF.